The rows below give T cell receptor beta chains drawn from one sample of a study of T cells in pancreatic ductal adenocarcinoma. This table comes from immunoSEQ multiplex PCR, and its TCRdb copy is limited to in-frame clones, with some not included. The table includes over 85,000 clones, about 95% detected once. The material sequenced was PBMCs. The receptors derive from a human donor with pancreatic ductal adenocarcinoma. The CDR3 runs from the conserved cysteine through the conserved F or W. The order of the fields is V gene, D gene, clone size, J gene, CDR3 DNA, CDR3 protein. The D gene is left open where the match is weak. Rows give clone size only sometimes, using once, few, many, or a class for an expanded clone.

>TRBV6-6|TRBD2|NA|TRBJ2-2
TGTGCCAGCAGCGGGAGGGAAACCGGGGAGCTGTTTTTT
CASSGRETGELFF
>TRBV19|NA|once|TRBJ1-1
TGTGCCAGTAGTATTGGGAGGACTGAAGCTTTCTTT
CASSIGRTEAFF
>TRBV18|NA|NA|TRBJ1-4
TGTGCCAGCTCACTCACAGGTGCAACTAATGAAAAACTGTTTTTT
CASSLTGATNEKLFF
>TRBV6-6|TRBD2|NA|TRBJ2-7
TGTGCCAGCAGTTTGGATAGCGGGAGAAACGAGCAGTACTTC
CASSLDSGRNEQYF
>TRBV28|NA|NA|TRBJ2-5
TGTGCCAGCAGTTTAGGCAGCCAAGAGACCCAGTACTTC
CASSLGSQETQYF
>TRBV28|TRBD2|NA|TRBJ2-3
TGTGCCAGCAGTATCTCCGGGACTACGGCAGATACGCAGTATTTT
CASSISGTTADTQYF
>TRBV11-1|NA|NA|TRBJ2-7
TGTGCCAGCAGCCCCACAGGGTTAACCTACGAGCAGTACTTC
CASSPTGLTYEQYF
>TRBV11-2|NA|once|TRBJ2-7
TGTGCCAGCAGCTCGACACCGAGCTCCTACGAGCAGTACTTC
CASSSTPSSYEQYF
>TRBV7-8|NA|NA|TRBJ1-2
TGTGCCAGCAGCGCCCGACACGGAGGCTACACCTTC
CASSARHGGYTF
>TRBV29-1|TRBD2|NA|TRBJ2-3
TGCAGCGTCGAACCGGGGACTAGCGGGATTGATACGCAGTATTTT
CSVEPGTSGIDTQYF
>TRBV4-2|TRBD1|NA|TRBJ2-7
TGTGCCAGCAGCCAAGACGAGACAGGGGGTTACGAGCAGTACTTC
CASSQDETGGYEQYF
>TRBV2|NA|NA|TRBJ2-7
TGTGCCACCGCCAGGGTTATTTCCTACGAGCAGTACTTC
CATARVISYEQYF
>TRBV29-1|NA|NA|TRBJ1-2
TGCAGCGTTTCATCAGGGAACTATGGCTACACCTTC
CSVSSGNYGYTF
>TRBV10-3|NA|NA|TRBJ2-3
TGTGCCAGCCGACAGGGCACAGATACGCAGTATTTT
CASRQGTDTQYF
>TRBV7-8|TRBD2|NA|TRBJ2-7
TGTGCCAGCAGCTTAGCTCTAGCGGGAGGGCCATACGAGCAGTACTTC
CASSLALAGGPYEQYF
>TRBV7-2|TRBD1|NA|TRBJ2-5
TGTGCCAGCACCAAGGGACAGCACCAAGAGACCCAGTACTTC
CASTKGQHQETQYF
>TRBV25-1|NA|NA|TRBJ1-1
TGTGCCAGCAGTCCCCATACGGCGAGGACTGAAGCTTTCTTT
CASSPHTARTEAFF
>TRBV18|TRBD1|once|TRBJ2-1
TGTGCCAGCTCACCAAGGACAGGGGACAATGAGCAGTTCTTC
CASSPRTGDNEQFF
>TRBV7-8|TRBD1|NA|TRBJ2-7
TGTGCCAGCAGTCCTGACAGGGGCTACGAGCAGTACTTC
CASSPDRGYEQYF
>TRBV19|NA|NA|TRBJ2-2
TGTGCCAGTAGTATTGGCTTACCCGGGGAGCTGTTTTTT
CASSIGLPGELFF
>TRBV5-1|TRBD2|NA|TRBJ2-7
TGCGCCAGCAGCCTAAGGCCAGCGGGAGGGCAGGAGCAGTACTTC
CASSLRPAGGQEQYF
>TRBV5-1|TRBD1|NA|TRBJ1-3
TGCGCCAGCAGCTCCTGGGACAGGTTCTCAAGGGAATATTTT
CASSSWDRFSREYF
>TRBV28|NA|NA|TRBJ1-1
TGTGCCAGCAGCAGGGAAGGTACCTACCAAGCTTTCTTT
CASSREGTYQAFF
>TRBV9|NA|NA|TRBJ2-7
TGTGCCAGCAGCGTAGGTCCAGAAGCCTACGAGCAGTACTTC
CASSVGPEAYEQYF
>TRBV7-6|TRBD1|NA|TRBJ2-2
TGTGCCAGCAGCCATACAGGGGGCGACACCGGGGAGCTGTTTTTT
CASSHTGGDTGELFF
>TRBV29-1|NA|few|TRBJ1-1
TGCAGCGGACAGGAGAACACTGAAGCTTTCTTT
CSGQENTEAFF
>TRBV5-6|TRBD2|once|TRBJ2-7
TGTGCCAGCAGCTTGGGGGGACTAGCCTCCTCCTACGAGCAGTACTTC
CASSLGGLASSYEQYF
>TRBV30|TRBD1|NA|TRBJ1-2
TGTGCCTGTCCTCACCCCGGGACAGGAGGTGGCTACACCTTC
CACPHPGTGGGYTF
>TRBV28|TRBD1|NA|TRBJ2-7
TGTGCCAGCAGCCCAACCGGGACAGGGAGCTCCTACGAGCAGTACTTC
CASSPTGTGSSYEQYF
>TRBV2|NA|NA|TRBJ2-7
TGTGCCAGCATGAGTCAGGGCTCCTACGAGCAGTACTTC
CASMSQGSYEQYF
>TRBV6-8|NA|NA|TRBJ2-7
TGTGCCAGCAGTTACGAGGGCTTCGAGCAGTACTTC
CASSYEGFEQYF
>TRBV9|TRBD1|once|TRBJ2-5
TGTGCCAGCAGCGTAGAGGGGGCCCAAGAGACCCAGTACTTC
CASSVEGAQETQYF
>TRBV6-1|NA|NA|TRBJ2-1
TGTGCCAGCCCAGACACAGCCTACAATGAGCAGTTCTTC
CASPDTAYNEQFF
>TRBV28|NA|NA|TRBJ2-5
TGTGCCAGCAGTTTATCTGATCTACCCCAGTACTTC
CASSLSDLPQYF
>TRBV6-5|NA|NA|TRBJ1-4
TGTGCCAGCAGATCGGACTCTCTCGGTGAAAAACTGTTTTTT
CASRSDSLGEKLFF